This T cell receptor beta chain emerged from a study of CD8 T cells in ankylosing spondylitis. CDR1 is SGHRS and CDR2 is YFSETQ in the germline V gene. This CDR3 contains 15 residues. The V and J ends lost 4 bases and 0 bases, in that order; junction bases with no gene match: 4. Regarding this clonotype: Antigen: not known.

General study points: Blood of patients with ankylosing spondylitis appeared to be characterized by a TCR beta motif of eight highly homologous variants.

TCRdb ran MiXCR on the 5' RACE reads and lists one entry per CDR3 protein. The sample records about 270,000 distinct CDR3 sequences, roughly a third being singletons. The receptor was derived from a male donor with ankylosing spondylitis or in good health (not recorded which). Sequenced input: blood, either unsorted or a sorted T cell fraction (not recorded which). The gene calls are TRBV5-1 and TRBJ2-3; 8 positions agree with TRBD2. In DNA, the CDR3 is TGCGCCAGCAGCATTAGCGGGGCTAGCACAGATACGCAGTATTTT. It yields the protein CASSISGASTDTQYF. Using reference TRBV5-1 and TRBJ2-3 for the parts outside the CDR3, the full variable domain is KAGVTQTPRYLIKTRGQQVTLSCSPISGHRSVSWYQQTPGQGLQFLFEYFSETQRNKGNFPGRFSGRQFSNSRSEMNVSTLELGDSALYLCASSISGASTDTQYFGPGTRLTVL.